This T cell receptor beta chain derives from a study of blood T cell repertoires in COVID-19 (dated by TCRdb to between 2020 and 2021). About the investigation overall: Collaborator samples came from the United States, Italy and Spain and covered acute and convalescent phases of COVID-19. The material from the prospective study consisted of cDNA or gDNA derived from T cells, B-cell-depleted T cells, or PBMCs. Nearly every sample came with metadata listing a de-identified subject ID, COVID-19 status, age in years and sex. Where available, HLA class I and class II types were taken from metadata supplied by the sample provider and were not determined by assay-based typing. The repertoires were made available in a free public database intended to serve as a resource for research on the immune response to SARS-CoV-2. The dataset comprised deeply sampled blood TCRbeta repertoires from subjects exposed to, actively infected with, or recovered from COVID-19. The samples were drawn from two sources: the first 160 participants of the ongoing ImmuneRACE study, and 1,000 to 1,500 subjects contributed by 6 global collaborators.

For this clone: There is no known antigen for this receptor. No base quality information exists; no much larger clone differs at one position.

V is pruned by 6 bases and J by 0 bases, leaving 2 bases of the junction without a gene match. The CDR3 spans 14 residues, from the cysteine through the phenylalanine. Just CDR3 DNA is preserved here, 42 bases in frame from base 1. The germline V gene specifies MGHDK as CDR1 and SYGVNS as CDR2. The collaborating institutions used their own protocols to collect whole blood in K2EDTA tubes. For TCRbeta analysis, collaborators shipped samples in one of three forms: frozen whole blood, isolated PBMCs, or DNA extracted from either of those sample types. Study-wide conclusions, independent of this receptor: Clinical and demographic metadata were provided uncurated, with the amount varying by source and participant.

The immunoSEQ Assay, a bias-controlled multiplex PCR, was used to amplify TCRbeta CDR3 regions from genomic DNA. The published analysis was carried out like this. The number of nucleated cells in each sample was estimated by amplification of reference gene primers within the assay. To quantify the absolute abundance of each unique TCRbeta CDR3 rearrangement, sequence reads were collapsed and filtered. For each sample, productive Simpson clonality was calculated as the square root of Simpson's diversity index across productive rearrangements. TCRdb stores this immuneACCESS table with in-frame sequences only. Part of the clones is absent; in the studies checked, under half of the shortfall reflects unresolved V genes, and no reason is known for the rest. D and trimming come from the DNA, and the V and J calls and clone size come from that table. In this sample the table shows 95,000 to 150,000 clones, over 70% of which occur a single time. The ten most abundant clones make up over 2% of the sample.

Sequencing used peripheral blood. The clonotype comes from a man in his 70s with acute or convalescent COVID-19. The receptor chain draws on TRBV25-1 and TRBJ1-3, and 7 junction bases match TRBD1. The nucleotide sequence is given as TGTGCCAGCAGCCGACAGGGCTCTGGAAACACCATATATTTT. This codes for CASSRQGSGNTIYF.